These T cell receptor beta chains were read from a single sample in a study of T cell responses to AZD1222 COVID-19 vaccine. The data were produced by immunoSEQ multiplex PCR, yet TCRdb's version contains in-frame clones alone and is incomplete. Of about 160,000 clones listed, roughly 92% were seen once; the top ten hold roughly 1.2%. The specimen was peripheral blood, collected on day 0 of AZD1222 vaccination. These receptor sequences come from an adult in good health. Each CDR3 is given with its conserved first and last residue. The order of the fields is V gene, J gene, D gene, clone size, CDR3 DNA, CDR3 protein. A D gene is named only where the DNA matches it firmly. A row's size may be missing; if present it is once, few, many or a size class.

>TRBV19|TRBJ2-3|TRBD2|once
TGTGCCAGTAGTATAGGTGTCGGCGGGGGGGCCACAGATACGCAGTATTTT
CASSIGVGGGATDTQYF
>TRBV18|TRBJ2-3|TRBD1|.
TGTGCCAGCTCACCACGTCGACAGGGGTCGGATACGCAGTATTTT
CASSPRRQGSDTQYF
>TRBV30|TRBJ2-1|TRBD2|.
TGTGCCTGGAGTAATCGCGGGAGGGCCGTTGTTGAGCAGTTCTTC
CAWSNRGRAVVEQFF
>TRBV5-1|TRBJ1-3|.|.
TGCGCCAGCAGCTTGGGGCAGAACTCTGGAAACACCATATATTTT
CASSLGQNSGNTIYF
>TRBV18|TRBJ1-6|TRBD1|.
TGTGCCAGCTCACAGGGGACAGCCGATAATTCACCCCTCCACTTT
CASSQGTADNSPLHF
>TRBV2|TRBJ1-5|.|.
TGTGCCAGCAGCAGAGGGGGCAATCAGCCCCAGCATTTT
CASSRGGNQPQHF
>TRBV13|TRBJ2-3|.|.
TGTGCCAGCAGCCTGGTTAGGACAGATACGCAGTATTTT
CASSLVRTDTQYF
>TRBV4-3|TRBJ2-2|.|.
TGCGCCAGCAGCCAAGCGGGGGCGAACACCGGGGAGCTGTTTTTT
CASSQAGANTGELFF
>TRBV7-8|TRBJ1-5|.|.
TGTGCCAGCAGCTTATTGCAGGAAGGGTGGCCCCAGCATTTT
CASSLLQEGWPQHF
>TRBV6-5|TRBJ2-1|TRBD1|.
TGTGCCACTAAACAGGGGGTAGCGTCCAATGAGCAGTTCTTC
CATKQGVASNEQFF
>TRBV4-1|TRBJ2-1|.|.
TGCGCCAGCAGAAGTCAGGTCGGACACAATGAGCAGTTCTTC
CASRSQVGHNEQFF
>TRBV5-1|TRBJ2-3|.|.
TGCGCCAGCAGCCGCGAAGGTCGGGGAGATACGCAGTATTTT
CASSREGRGDTQYF
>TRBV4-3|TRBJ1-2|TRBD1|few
TGCGCCAGCAGCCAAGCCGCCGGACAGGCGAGCGCCTATGGCTACACCTTC
CASSQAAGQASAYGYTF
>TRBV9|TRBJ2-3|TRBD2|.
TGTGCCAGCAGCGCGATTAGCGGGCGGACAGATACGCAGTATTTT
CASSAISGRTDTQYF
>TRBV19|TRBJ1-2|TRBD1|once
TGTGCCAGTAGACCAACGGGACAGGGCGGCTATGGCTACACCTTC
CASRPTGQGGYGYTF
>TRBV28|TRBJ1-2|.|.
TGTGCCAGCAGGGGGGACCAGGGCTATGGCTACACCTTC
CASRGDQGYGYTF
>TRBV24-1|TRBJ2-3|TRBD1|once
TGTGCCACCAGTGATTTGACAGGGGGCGATGAGACAGATACGCAGTATTTT
CATSDLTGGDETDTQYF
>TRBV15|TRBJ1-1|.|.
TGTGCCACCAGCAGAGCCCAGGGAGGGACTGAAGCTTTCTTT
CATSRAQGGTEAFF
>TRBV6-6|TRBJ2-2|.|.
TGTGCCAGCAGTCGCCGACAGAATTCGAACACCGGGGAGCTGTTTTTT
CASSRRQNSNTGELFF
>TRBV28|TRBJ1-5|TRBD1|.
TGTGCCAGCAGTTCCGGGACAGGGTTTTATGGCAATCAGCCCCAGCATTTT
CASSSGTGFYGNQPQHF
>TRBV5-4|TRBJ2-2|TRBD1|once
TGTGCCAGCAGCAGGTGGGACAGAAGTTACACCGGGGAGCTGTTTTTT
CASSRWDRSYTGELFF
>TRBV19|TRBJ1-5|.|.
TGTGCCTCCCGTACGGCCCACGGCTCCAATCAGCCCCAGCATTTT
CASRTAHGSNQPQHF
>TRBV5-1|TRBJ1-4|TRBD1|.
TGCGCCAGCAGCTTATGGGACAGCGATATTAATGAAAAACTGTTTTTT
CASSLWDSDINEKLFF
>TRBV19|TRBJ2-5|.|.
TGTGCCAGTAAGCCCGGAGTCCAAGAGACCCAGTACTTC
CASKPGVQETQYF
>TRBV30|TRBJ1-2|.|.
TGTGCCTTGGGAAGGGGGGTGTGGGATGGCTACACCTTC
CALGRGVWDGYTF
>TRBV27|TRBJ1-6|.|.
TGTGCCAGCAGTGAAAGGGCAGGATATTCACCCCTCCACTTT
CASSERAGYSPLHF
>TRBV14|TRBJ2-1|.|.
TGTGCCAGCAGCCCGGGACTCCTCTTCCCCTACAATGAGCAGTTCTTC
CASSPGLLFPYNEQFF
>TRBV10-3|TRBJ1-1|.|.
TGTGCCATCATGAAGGCGGAGAACACTGAAGCTTTCTTT
CAIMKAENTEAFF
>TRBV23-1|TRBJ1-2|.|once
TGCGCCAGCGAGTCCCACAGGGAGGTCGGCTATGGCTACACCTTC
CASESHREVGYGYTF
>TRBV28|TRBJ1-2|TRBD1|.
TGTGCCAGCGGACCGGGACAGTTAATCTATGGCTACACCTTC
CASGPGQLIYGYTF
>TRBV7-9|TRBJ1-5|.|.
TGTGCCAGCAGCTCTTTAGGGCTAGAGCCCCAGCATTTT
CASSSLGLEPQHF
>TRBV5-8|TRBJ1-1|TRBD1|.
TGTGCCAGCAGGGACCCGGACAGGGCCACTGAAGCTTTCTTT
CASRDPDRATEAFF
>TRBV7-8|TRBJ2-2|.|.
TGTGCCAGCACCCCCGGGGAGCTGTTTTTT
CASTPGELFF
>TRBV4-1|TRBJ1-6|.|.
TGCGCCAGCAGGCGGCCTGTGAGGGATAATTCACCCCTCCACTTT
CASRRPVRDNSPLHF
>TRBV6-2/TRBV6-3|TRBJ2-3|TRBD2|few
TGTGCCAGCAGTTACTTGTTAGCGGGGGGGCTACCGCAGTATTTT
CASSYLLAGGLPQYF
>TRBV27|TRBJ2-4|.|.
TGTGCCAGCAGTTTTGGAGGAGGGGACATTCAGTACTTC
CASSFGGGDIQYF
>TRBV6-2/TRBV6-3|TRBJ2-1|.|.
TGTGCCAGCAGTGGAGACAGGAGATCCTACAATGAGCAGTTCTTC
CASSGDRRSYNEQFF
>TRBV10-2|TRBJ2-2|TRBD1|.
TGCGCCAGCAATATAAAACAGGGGGTTTTCACCGGGGAGCTGTTTTTT
CASNIKQGVFTGELFF
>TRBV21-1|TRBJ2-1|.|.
TGTGCCAGCAGCAATGAACTAGCGGGAGGGTACAATGAGCAGTTCTTC
CASSNELAGGYNEQFF
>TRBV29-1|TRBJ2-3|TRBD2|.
TGCAGCGTTGTATCTTTGGGGGGGAATACGCAGTATTTT
CSVVSLGGNTQYF
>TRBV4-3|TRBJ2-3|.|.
TGCGCCAGCAGCCAATCAATCACAGATACGCAGTATTTT
CASSQSITDTQYF
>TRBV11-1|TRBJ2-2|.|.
TGTGCCAGCAGCTTAGTTTTCACCGGGGAGCTGTTTTTT
CASSLVFTGELFF
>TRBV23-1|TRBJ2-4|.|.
TGCGCCAGCAGTCAATTGTCGAGGGGATCGCTCGCCAAAAACATTCAGTACTTC
CASSQLSRGSLAKNIQYF
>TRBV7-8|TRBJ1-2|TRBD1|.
TGTGCCAGCAGCCCGCAGGGACAGGGTGACGGCTACACCTTC
CASSPQGQGDGYTF
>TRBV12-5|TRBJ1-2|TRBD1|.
TGTGCTAGTGGTGTGGCCTGGGGCAGGGGGCCTGGTGGCTACACCTTC
CASGVAWGRGPGGYTF
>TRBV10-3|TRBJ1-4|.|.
TGTGCCATCAGTGAAAGTAATGAAAAACTGTTTTTT
CAISESNEKLFF
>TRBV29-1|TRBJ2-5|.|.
TGCAGCGTTGATAGGGGCGCCGAGACCCAGTACTTC
CSVDRGAETQYF
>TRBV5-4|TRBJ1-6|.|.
TGTGCCAGCAGCTTGCAGATCGGGGATAATTCACCCCTCCACTTT
CASSLQIGDNSPLHF
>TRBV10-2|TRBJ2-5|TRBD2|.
TGCGCCAGCAGGGCCAGCGGGGACCAAGAGACCCAGTACTTC
CASRASGDQETQYF
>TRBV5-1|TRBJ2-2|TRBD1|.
TGCGCCAGCAGTCCGCCGGGACAGGGGTTTCCCGGGGAGCTGTTTTTT
CASSPPGQGFPGELFF
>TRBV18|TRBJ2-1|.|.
TGTGCCAGCTCACCATGGGAGCGATGGTTTCTCATTTCTGGGCAGTTCTTC
CASSPWERWFLISGQFF
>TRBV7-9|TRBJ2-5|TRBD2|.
TGTGCCAGCAGCTTCCAGCGGGGGGGGGAGACCCAGTACTTC
CASSFQRGGETQYF
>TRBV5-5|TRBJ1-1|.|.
TGTGCCAGCAGCTTTACGATGGTTGAAGCTTTCTTT
CASSFTMVEAFF
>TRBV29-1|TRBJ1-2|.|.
TGCAGCGTTGGACCCTTCGACAGAGAGGGACACTATGGCTACACCTTC
CSVGPFDREGHYGYTF